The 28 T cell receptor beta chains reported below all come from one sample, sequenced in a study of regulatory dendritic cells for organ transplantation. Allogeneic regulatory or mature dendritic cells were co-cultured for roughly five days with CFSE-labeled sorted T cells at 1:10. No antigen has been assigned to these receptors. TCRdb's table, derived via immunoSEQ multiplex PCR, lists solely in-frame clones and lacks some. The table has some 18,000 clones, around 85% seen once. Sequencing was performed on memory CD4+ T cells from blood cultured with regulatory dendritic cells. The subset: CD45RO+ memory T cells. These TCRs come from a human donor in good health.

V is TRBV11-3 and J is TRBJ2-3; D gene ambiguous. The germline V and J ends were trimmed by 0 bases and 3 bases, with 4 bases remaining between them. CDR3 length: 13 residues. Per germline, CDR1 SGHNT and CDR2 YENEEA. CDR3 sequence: CASSLERTDTQYF. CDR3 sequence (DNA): TGTGCCAGCAGCTTAGAGAGGACAGATACGCAGTATTTT.

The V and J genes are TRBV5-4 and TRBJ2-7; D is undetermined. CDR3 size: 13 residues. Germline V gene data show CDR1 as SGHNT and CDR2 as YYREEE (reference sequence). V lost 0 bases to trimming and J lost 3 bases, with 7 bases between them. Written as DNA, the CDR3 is TGTGCCAGCAGCTTGGACGTCAGCTACGAGCAGTACTTC. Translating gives CASSLDVSYEQYF.

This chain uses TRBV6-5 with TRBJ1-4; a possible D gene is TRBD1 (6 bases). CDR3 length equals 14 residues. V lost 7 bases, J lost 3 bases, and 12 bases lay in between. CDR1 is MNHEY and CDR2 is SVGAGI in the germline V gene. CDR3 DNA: TGTGCCAGCACCAAGGGGGGGGCTAATGAAAAACTGTTTTTT. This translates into CASTKGGANEKLFF.

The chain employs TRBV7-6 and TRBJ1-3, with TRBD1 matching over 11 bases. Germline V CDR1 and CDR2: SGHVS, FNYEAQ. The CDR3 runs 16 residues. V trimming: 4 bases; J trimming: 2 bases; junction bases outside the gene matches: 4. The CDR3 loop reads CASSYRGQGAGNTIYF. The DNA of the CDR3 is TGTGCCAGCAGCTATCGGGGACAGGGGGCTGGAAACACCATATATTTT. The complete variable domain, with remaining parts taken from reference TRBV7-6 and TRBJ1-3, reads GAGVSQSPRYKVTKRGQDVALRCDPISGHVSLYWYRQALGQGPEFLTYFNYEAQQDKSGLPNDRFSAERPEGSISTLTIQRTEQRDSAMYRCASSYRGQGAGNTIYFGEGSWLTVV.

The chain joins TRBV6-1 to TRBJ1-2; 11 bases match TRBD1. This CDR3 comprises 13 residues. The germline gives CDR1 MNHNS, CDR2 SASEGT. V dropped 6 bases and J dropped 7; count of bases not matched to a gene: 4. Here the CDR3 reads CASRAGQGVGYTF. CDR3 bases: TGTGCCAGCAGAGCGGGACAGGGGGTTGGCTACACCTTC.

CDR3 coding DNA: TGTGCCAGCAGCTTGGATGGGAGAGCCTACAATGAGCAGTTCTTC. Translation gives CASSLDGRAYNEQFF. This rearrangement joins TRBV5-6 to TRBJ2-1, with a possible D match to TRBD2 (5 bases). Trimming took off 0 bases at V and 2 bases at J, with 9 bases between the two ends. From germline, CDR1 is SGHDT and CDR2 YYEEEE. CDR3 length: 15 amino acids.

CDR3 coding DNA: TGTGCCAGTAGTATAGGAGGAGCGGCAGCCTCTGGAAACACCATATATTTT. Translated, it gives CASSIGGAAASGNTIYF. V and J are TRBV19 and TRBJ1-3; D gene uncertain. CDR1 is LNHDA and CDR2 is SQIVND in the germline V gene (reference sequence). The CDR3 length is 17 residues. V lost 1 base and J 0 bases, leaving 13 bases between the germline ends.

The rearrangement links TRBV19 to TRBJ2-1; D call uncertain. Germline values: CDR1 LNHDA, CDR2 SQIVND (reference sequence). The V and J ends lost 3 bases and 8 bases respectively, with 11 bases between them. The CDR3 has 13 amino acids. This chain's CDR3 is CASSIFGSHEQFF. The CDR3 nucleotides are TGTGCCAGTAGTATTTTCGGGTCGCATGAGCAGTTCTTC.

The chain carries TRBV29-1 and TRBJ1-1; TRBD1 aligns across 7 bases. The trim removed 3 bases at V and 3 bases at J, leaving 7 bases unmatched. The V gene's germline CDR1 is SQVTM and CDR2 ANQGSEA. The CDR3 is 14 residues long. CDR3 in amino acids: CSVDRTGGDTEAFF. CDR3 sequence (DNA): TGCAGCGTTGATAGGACAGGCGGGGACACTGAAGCTTTCTTT.

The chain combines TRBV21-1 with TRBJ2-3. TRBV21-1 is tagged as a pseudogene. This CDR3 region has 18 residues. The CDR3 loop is CASSNGRGPGANTDTQYF. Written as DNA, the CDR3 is TGTGCCAGCAGCAACGGGAGAGGGCCAGGGGCGAACACAGATACGCAGTATTTT.

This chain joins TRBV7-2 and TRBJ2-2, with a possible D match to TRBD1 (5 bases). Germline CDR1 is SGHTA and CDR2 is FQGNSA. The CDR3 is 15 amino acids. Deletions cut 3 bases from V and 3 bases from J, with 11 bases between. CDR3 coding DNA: TGTGCCAGCAGCTTTAAGGGGCGAGACACCGGGGAGCTGTTTTTT. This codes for CASSFKGRDTGELFF.

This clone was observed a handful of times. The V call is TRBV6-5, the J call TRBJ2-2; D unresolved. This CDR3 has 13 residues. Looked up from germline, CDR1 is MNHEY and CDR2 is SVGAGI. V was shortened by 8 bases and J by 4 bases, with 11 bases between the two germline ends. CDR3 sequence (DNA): TGTGCCAGCGGCATCTCGGTCACCGGGGAGCTGTTTTTT. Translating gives CASGISVTGELFF.

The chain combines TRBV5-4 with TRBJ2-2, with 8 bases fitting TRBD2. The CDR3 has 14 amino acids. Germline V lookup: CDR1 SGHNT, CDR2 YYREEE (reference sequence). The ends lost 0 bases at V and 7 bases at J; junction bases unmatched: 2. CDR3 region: CASSLVREDGELFF. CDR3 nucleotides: TGTGCCAGCAGCTTGGTGCGGGAGGACGGGGAGCTGTTTTTT.

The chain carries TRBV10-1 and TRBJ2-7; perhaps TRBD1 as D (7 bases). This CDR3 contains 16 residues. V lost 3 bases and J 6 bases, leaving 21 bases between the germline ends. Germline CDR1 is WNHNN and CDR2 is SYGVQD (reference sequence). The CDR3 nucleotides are TGCGCCAGCAGTGACCCAGGGGGGAGTCGGCCACTCGAGCAGTACTTC. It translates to CASSDPGGSRPLEQYF.

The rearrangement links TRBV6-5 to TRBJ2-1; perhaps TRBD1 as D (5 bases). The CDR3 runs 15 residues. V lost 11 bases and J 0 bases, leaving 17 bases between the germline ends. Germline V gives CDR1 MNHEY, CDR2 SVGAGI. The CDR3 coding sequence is TGTGCCGTTACTAAGGGGCCGGGCTCCTACAATGAGCAGTTCTTC. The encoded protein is CAVTKGPGSYNEQFF.

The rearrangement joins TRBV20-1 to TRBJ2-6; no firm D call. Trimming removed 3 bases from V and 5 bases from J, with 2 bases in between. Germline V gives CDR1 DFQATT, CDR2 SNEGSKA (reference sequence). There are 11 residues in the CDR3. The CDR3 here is CSARRANVLTF. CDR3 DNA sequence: TGCAGTGCTAGGAGGGCCAACGTCCTGACTTTC.

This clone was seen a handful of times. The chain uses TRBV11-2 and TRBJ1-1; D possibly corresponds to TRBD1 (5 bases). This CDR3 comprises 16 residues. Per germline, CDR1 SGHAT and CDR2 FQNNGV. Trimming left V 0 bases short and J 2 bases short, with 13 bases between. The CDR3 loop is CASSLEFGRANTEAFF. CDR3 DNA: TGTGCCAGCAGCTTAGAGTTCGGCAGGGCAAACACTGAAGCTTTCTTT.

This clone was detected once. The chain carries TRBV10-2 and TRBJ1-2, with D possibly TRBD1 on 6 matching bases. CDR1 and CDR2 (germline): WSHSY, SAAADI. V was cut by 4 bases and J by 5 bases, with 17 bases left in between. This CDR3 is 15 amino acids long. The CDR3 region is CASSGAGYRDYGYTF. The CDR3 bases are TGCGCCAGCAGTGGGGCCGGATACAGGGATTATGGCTACACCTTC.

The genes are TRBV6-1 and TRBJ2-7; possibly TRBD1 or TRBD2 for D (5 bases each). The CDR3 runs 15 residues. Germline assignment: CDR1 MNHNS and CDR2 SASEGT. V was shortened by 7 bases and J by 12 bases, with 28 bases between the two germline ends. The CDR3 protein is CASMTGTAPNLYGYF. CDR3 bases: TGTGCCAGCATGACCGGGACGGCTCCTAACCTATACGGGTACTTC.

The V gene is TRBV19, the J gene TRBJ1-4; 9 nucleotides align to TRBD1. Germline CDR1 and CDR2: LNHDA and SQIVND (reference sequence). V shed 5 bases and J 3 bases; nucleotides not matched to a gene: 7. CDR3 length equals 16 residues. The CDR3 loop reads CASSATWTGANEKLFF. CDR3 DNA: TGTGCCAGTAGTGCCACCTGGACAGGGGCTAATGAAAAACTGTTTTTT. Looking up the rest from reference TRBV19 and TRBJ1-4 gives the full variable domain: DGGITQSPKYLFRKEGQNVTLSCEQNLNHDAMYWYRQDPGQGLRLIYYSQIVNDFQKGDIAEGYSVSREKKESFPLTVTSAQKNPTAFYLCASSATWTGANEKLFFGSGTQLSVL.

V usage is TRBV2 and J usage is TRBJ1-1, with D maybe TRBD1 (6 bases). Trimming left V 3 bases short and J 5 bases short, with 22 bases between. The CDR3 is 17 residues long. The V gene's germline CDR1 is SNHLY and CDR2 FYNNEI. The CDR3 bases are TGTGCCAGCAGTGACTCCCCAGGGGTCGTCCCGGAGACTGAAGCTTTCTTT. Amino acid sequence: CASSDSPGVVPETEAFF.

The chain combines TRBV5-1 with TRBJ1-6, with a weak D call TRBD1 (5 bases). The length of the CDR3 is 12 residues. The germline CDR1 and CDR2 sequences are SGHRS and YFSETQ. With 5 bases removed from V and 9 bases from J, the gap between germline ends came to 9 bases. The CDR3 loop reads CASSTDTSPLHF. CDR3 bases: TGCGCCAGCAGTACGGACACTTCACCCCTCCACTTT.

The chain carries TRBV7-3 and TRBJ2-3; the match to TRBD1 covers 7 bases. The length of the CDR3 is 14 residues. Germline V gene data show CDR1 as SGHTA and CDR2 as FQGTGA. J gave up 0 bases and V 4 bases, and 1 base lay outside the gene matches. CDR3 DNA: TGTGCCAGCAGCTCGGACAGGAGCACAGATACGCAGTATTTT. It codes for CASSSDRSTDTQYF.

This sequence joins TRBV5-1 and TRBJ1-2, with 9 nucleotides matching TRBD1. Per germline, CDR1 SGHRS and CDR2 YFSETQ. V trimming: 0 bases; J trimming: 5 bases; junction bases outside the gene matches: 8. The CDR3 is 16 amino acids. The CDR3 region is CASSLGTGGVGYGYTF. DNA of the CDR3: TGCGCCAGCAGCTTGGGTACAGGGGGCGTAGGGTATGGCTACACCTTC.

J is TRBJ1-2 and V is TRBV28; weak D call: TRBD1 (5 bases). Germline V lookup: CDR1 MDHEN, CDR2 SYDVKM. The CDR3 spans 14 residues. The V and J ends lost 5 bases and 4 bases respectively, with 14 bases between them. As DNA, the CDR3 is TGTGCCAGCAGTGGCGGGGCGGGGGGCTATGGCTACACCTTC. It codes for CASSGGAGGYGYTF.

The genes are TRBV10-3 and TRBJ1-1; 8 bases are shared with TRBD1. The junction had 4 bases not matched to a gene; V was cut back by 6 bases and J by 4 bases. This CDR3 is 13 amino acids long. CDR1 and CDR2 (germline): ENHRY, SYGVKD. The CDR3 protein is CAISATGGTEAFF. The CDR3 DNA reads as TGTGCCATCAGCGCCACAGGGGGCACTGAAGCTTTCTTT.

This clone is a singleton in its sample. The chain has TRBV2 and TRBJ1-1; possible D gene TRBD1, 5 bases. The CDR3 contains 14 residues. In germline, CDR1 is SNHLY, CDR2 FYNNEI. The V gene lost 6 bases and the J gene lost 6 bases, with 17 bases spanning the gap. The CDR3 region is CASRGTGRDSEAFF. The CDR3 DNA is TGTGCCAGCAGGGGGACGGGCCGGGATTCTGAAGCTTTCTTT.

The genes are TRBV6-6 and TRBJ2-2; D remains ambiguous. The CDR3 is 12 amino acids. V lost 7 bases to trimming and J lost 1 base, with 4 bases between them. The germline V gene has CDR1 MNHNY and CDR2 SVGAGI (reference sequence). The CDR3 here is CASKQNTGELFF. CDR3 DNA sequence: TGTGCCAGCAAGCAGAACACCGGGGAGCTGTTTTTT.